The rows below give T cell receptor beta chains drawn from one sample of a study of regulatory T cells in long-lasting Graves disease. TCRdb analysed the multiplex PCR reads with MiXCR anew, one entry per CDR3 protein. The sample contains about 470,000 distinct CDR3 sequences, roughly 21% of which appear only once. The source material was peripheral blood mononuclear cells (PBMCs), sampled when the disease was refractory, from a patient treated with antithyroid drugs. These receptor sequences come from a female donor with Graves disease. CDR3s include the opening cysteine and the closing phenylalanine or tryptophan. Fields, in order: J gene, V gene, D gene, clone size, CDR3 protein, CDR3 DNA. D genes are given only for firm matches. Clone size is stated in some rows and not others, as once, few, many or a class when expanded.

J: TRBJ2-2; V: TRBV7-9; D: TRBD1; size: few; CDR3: CASADRDNTGELFF; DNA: TGTGCCAGCGCCGACAGGGACAACACCGGGGAGCTGTTTTTT
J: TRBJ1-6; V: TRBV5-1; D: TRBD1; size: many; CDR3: CASSLSPGQGGGSPLHF; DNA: TGCGCCAGCAGCTTGTCCCCCGGACAGGGCGGCGGTTCACCCCTCCACTTT
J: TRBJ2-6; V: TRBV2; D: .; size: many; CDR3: CASSGHGSRGANVLTF; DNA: TGTGCCAGCAGTGGACACGGGTCGCGTGGGGCCAACGTCCTGACTTTC
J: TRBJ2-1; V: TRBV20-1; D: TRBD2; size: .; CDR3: CSAGTSGRNEQFF; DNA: TGCAGTGCGGGGACTAGCGGGAGAAATGAGCAGTTCTTC
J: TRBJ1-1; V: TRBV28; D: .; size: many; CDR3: CASIPFDANTEAFF; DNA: TGTGCCAGCATTCCCTTTGACGCCAACACTGAAGCTTTCTTT
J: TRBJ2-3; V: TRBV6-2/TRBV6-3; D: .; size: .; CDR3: CASSYYQRFMDTQYF; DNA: TGTGCCAGCAGTTACTATCAGCGGTTCATGGATACGCAGTATTTT
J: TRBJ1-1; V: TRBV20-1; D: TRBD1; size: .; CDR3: CSAYPGQGLRTEAFF; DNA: TGCAGTGCTTACCCGGGACAGGGCCTAAGGACTGAAGCTTTCTTT
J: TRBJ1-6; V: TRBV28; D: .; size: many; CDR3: CASNMGSAYNSPLHF; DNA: TGTGCCAGCAATATGGGAAGCGCCTATAATTCACCCCTCCACTTT
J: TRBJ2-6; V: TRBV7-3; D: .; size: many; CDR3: CASSGPVGGVGNVLTF; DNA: TGTGCCAGCAGCGGACCGGTGGGAGGCGTAGGCAACGTCCTGACTTTC
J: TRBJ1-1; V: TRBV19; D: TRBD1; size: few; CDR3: CASSAPRQGLNTEAFF; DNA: TGTGCCAGTAGCGCTCCCAGACAGGGACTGAACACTGAAGCTTTCTTT
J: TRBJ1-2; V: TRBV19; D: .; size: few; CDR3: CASSILMPGPITNYGYTF; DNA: TGTGCCAGTAGTATTTTAATGCCAGGCCCGATTACTAACTATGGCTACACCTTC
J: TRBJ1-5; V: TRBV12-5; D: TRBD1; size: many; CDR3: CASGLVVDRTNQPQHF; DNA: TGTGCTAGTGGTTTGGTAGTGGACAGGACCAATCAGCCCCAGCATTTT
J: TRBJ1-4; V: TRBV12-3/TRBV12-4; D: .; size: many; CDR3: CASSSIAVEKLFF; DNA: TGTGCCAGCAGTTCCATCGCAGTCGAAAAACTGTTTTTT
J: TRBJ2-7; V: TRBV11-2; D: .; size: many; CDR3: CASSRTFYEQYF; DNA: TGTGCCAGCAGTCGGACCTTCTACGAGCAGTACTTC
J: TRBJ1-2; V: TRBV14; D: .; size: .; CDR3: CASSQTTQGGDGYTF; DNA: TGTGCCAGCAGCCAAACGACCCAAGGCGGAGATGGCTACACCTTC
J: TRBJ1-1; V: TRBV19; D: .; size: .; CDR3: CASSISQARTEAFF; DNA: TGTGCCAGTAGTATATCTCAGGCCCGGACTGAAGCTTTCTTT
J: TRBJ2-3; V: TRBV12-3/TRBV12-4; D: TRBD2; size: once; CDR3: CASSPRGRNTDTQYF; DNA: TGTGCCAGCAGCCCCCGCGGGAGGAACACAGATACGCAGTATTTT